This is a list of T cell receptor beta chains from one sample in a study of tumor and adjacent non-tumor tissue in lung cancer. MiXCR, applied by TCRdb to the multiplex PCR reads, yields one record per CDR3 protein. Of about 67,000 distinct CDR3 sequences listed, approximately 73% are singletons. The sequencing input was distant non-tumor lung tissue. All receptors come from a man aged 55-75 years with non-small cell lung cancer. Both conserved end residues are part of each CDR3. The D gene is left open where the match is weak. Clone size is given for some rows only: seen once, a few or many times, or a class if the clone is expanded.

abundance	j_gene	v_gene	d_gene	CDR3nt	CDR3aa
.	TRBJ2-3	TRBV11-1	.	TGTGCAAGCAGTCCCGGGATAGGGTTCACAGATACGAAGTATTTT	CASSPGIGFTDTKYF
.	TRBJ1-1	TRBV29-1	.	TGCATCGGGTTGCGACAAAACACTGAAGCTTTCTTT	CIGLRQNTEAFF
.	TRBJ2-2	TRBV29-1	.	TGCAGCGTTGTTGACCTGGACAGAACGAACATCGGGGAGCCGTTTTTT	CSVVDLDRTNIGEPFF
.	TRBJ1-2	TRBV11-1	.	TGTGCCAGCAGCTTGACGACAGACTACTATGGCTACACCTTC	CASSLTTDYYGYTF
.	TRBJ2-1	TRBV4-1	.	TGCGCAAGCGGCCAATGGTACAATGAGCAGTTCTTC	CASGQWYNEQFF
few	TRBJ1-6	TRBV5-5	TRBD1	TGTGCCAGTAGATTGAGCGGGGACAGGGTGTATAATTCACCCCTCCACTTT	CASRLSGDRVYNSPLHF
.	TRBJ2-1	TRBV6-1	.	TGTGCCAGCAACACCGGGGCTGGCGGTTACAATGAGCAGTTCTTC	CASNTGAGGYNEQFF
.	TRBJ2-1	TRBV12-3/TRBV12-4	TRBD2	TGTGCGAGCAGTTTCCCTCAGCGGGGCCACGATGAGCAGTCCTTC	CASSFPQRGHDEQSF
.	TRBJ1-2	TRBV4-2	.	TGTGCCAGCAGCCAATATGCTTCGAGGGAAAGCTATACCTTC	CASSQYASRESYTF
.	TRBJ1-2	TRBV10-3	TRBD1	TGTGCCATCAGAGATAGGACAGGCATCTATGGCTGCACCTTC	CAIRDRTGIYGCTF
.	TRBJ2-3	TRBV9	.	TGTGCCTGCAGCGTAGGGTGCGGATACACAGATACGCAGTATTTT	CACSVGCGYTDTQYF
.	TRBJ2-7	TRBV6-5	.	TGTGCCGGCGGTTACTCGAGGGGGGAGACGGCCGAGCAGTACTTC	CAGGYSRGETAEQYF
once	TRBJ2-1	TRBV11-1	TRBD2	TGTGCCAGCAGTCCAAGGACGTGGGGGGGATACAATGAGCACTTCTTC	CASSPRTWGGYNEHFF
.	TRBJ2-7	TRBV2	TRBD2	TGTACCAGCAGTGAAGCCCTAGCGGGGCAACGGCAGTACTTC	CTSSEALAGQRQYF
.	TRBJ2-3	TRBV11-1	.	TGTGCCGGCAGCTTAGTAGGGTCGCGCGAGGATACGCAGTATTTT	CAGSLVGSREDTQYF
.	TRBJ2-7	TRBV4-1	TRBD1	TGCGCCAGCGGCCAAGAGGACAGGCCCTACGAGCAGTACTTC	CASGQEDRPYEQYF
.	TRBJ2-6	TRBV5-4	TRBD2	TGTGCCAATAGCCGACTAGCGGGAGGATCAGGGGGGGCCAACGTCCTTACTTTC	CANSRLAGGSGGANVLTF
.	TRBJ2-7	TRBV29-1	.	TGTAGCGCTCAGGGAGGCAGGAGTGGGTACGAGCAGCACTTC	CSAQGGRSGYEQHF
.	TRBJ2-7	TRBV6-5	TRBD2	TGTGCCTGCAGTTACTCGAGGCGGGAGACGGGCGAGCGGTACTTC	CACSYSRRETGERYF
once	TRBJ1-1	TRBV6-1	TRBD1	TGTGTCAGCATTAGACAGGGTTGGACTGAAGCTTTCTTT	CVSIRQGWTEAFF
.	TRBJ2-5	TRBV28	.	TGTGCCAGTAGTTCCCCCGGGGGTCAAGATATCCAGTACTTC	CASSSPGGQDIQYF
.	TRBJ2-1	TRBV20-1	TRBD2	TGCAATGCTATCGACGGGAGGGTCGCCAATGAGCAATTCTTC	CNAIDGRVANEQFF
.	TRBJ2-3	TRBV10-1	.	TGCACCAGCAGTGATGGTGCGTCAGATACGCAGTATTTT	CTSSDGASDTQYF
few	TRBJ2-1	TRBV6-5	TRBD2	TGTGCCAACAGTTGGGCGGGAGTCAACGAGCAATTCTTC	CANSWAGVNEQFF
many	TRBJ2-7	TRBV24-1	.	TGTGCCACCGGGGACAACTACGAGCAGTACTTC	CATGDNYEQYF
once	TRBJ2-2	TRBV11-2	TRBD1	TGTGCCAGCAGCTTAGAACAGGGGGCAAACACCGGGGAGCTGTTTTTT	CASSLEQGANTGELFF
.	TRBJ2-5	TRBV11-2	.	TGTACCAGCAGCTTAATACTACAAGAGACCCAGTACTTC	CTSSLILQETQYF
.	TRBJ2-1	TRBV6-6	TRBD1	TGTGCCAACAGTTACGGGACAGGGGGTTACAATGAGCAGTTCTTC	CANSYGTGGYNEQFF
.	TRBJ2-3	TRBV4-2	.	TGTGCCAGCAGTCAAGGAGGCATTAACGGCATAGATGCGCAGTATTTT	CASSQGGINGIDAQYF
.	TRBJ2-7	TRBV5-1	.	TGCGCCAGCAGCCCATTACAGGGCTACGAGCAGTACTTC	CASSPLQGYEQYF
.	TRBJ1-1	TRBV5-1	.	TGCGCCAGCAGTTTGAACCATTACTCTGAAGCTTTCTTT	CASSLNHYSEAFF
.	TRBJ1-5	TRBV6-5	.	TGTACGAGCAGGCGACTTCAGGGAGGTCAGCCCCAGCATTTT	CTSRRLQGGQPQHF
.	TRBJ2-1	TRBV5-1	TRBD1	TGCGCCCGCAGCTCGGGGACAGGGGGGAAAGATGAGCAGTTCTTC	CARSSGTGGKDEQFF
.	TRBJ2-5	TRBV5-5	.	TGTGTCAGCAGCACTGAACACCGGAAAGAGAGCCAGTACTTC	CVSSTEHRKESQYF
.	TRBJ2-1	TRBV4-2	.	TGTGCCGGCAGCCAAGGGTGTAAGCAGTTCTTC	CAGSQGCKQFF
.	TRBJ2-3	TRBV5-6	TRBD1	TGTGCCGGAAGACAGGGACAGGGTTATCAGCCCCAGTATTTT	CAGRQGQGYQPQYF
.	TRBJ1-2	TRBV12-3/TRBV12-4	.	TGTGCCAGCAGGAGGGCCTGGGATAACTATGGCTACACCTTC	CASRRAWDNYGYTF
.	TRBJ2-1	TRBV19	.	TGTGCCAGTACAAGCAGCGGCAGCTCCTACAATAAGCAGTTATTC	CASTSSGSSYNKQLF
.	TRBJ2-2	TRBV29-1	.	TGCAGTGTGCCCGGCGGTCTGACCGGGGAGCTGTTTTTT	CSVPGGLTGELFF
.	TRBJ2-7	TRBV11-1	TRBD2	TGTACCAGCAGCTTAATGGGAGGGAACTATGAGCAGTGCTTC	CTSSLMGGNYEQCF
.	TRBJ2-1	TRBV12-5	TRBD2	TGTACTAGTGGTTTGGAGACTAGCGGGCTAACAAGCTCCTACAATGAGCAGTTCTTC	CTSGLETSGLTSSYNEQFF
.	TRBJ2-7	TRBV11-1	.	TGTGCCACCAGCTTTGATGAAGGAACCTCCTACGAGCAATACTTC	CATSFDEGTSYEQYF
.	TRBJ1-3	TRBV6-1	.	TGTGCCATAAAGCAGGACTCTGGAAATACCATATATTTT	CAIKQDSGNTIYF
once	TRBJ2-3	TRBV10-2	.	TGCATCAGCAGTGAGGTGGGGCTCACAGATACGCAGTATTTT	CISSEVGLTDTQYF
.	TRBJ2-3	TRBV6-6	.	TGTACCAGAACCGAAGACAGTACCACAGATACGCAATATTTT	CTRTEDSTTDTQYF
.	TRBJ2-3	TRBV29-1	.	TGCAGCGCCGCGACCGCGAGCCCTACAGATACCCAGTATTTT	CSAATASPTDTQYF
.	TRBJ2-2	TRBV11-3	.	TGTGACAGCAGTTTAGATTTGAGCAGGGAGCTATTTTTT	CDSSLDLSRELFF
.	TRBJ2-7	TRBV14	.	TGTGCCAGCAGACAATCCGAGCTGATAGTTGGGGGCGAGCAGTACTTC	CASRQSELIVGGEQYF
.	TRBJ2-6	TRBV20-1	.	TGCAGTGCGGTGGGGGACTCTGAGGCCAACCTCCTGACTTTC	CSAVGDSEANLLTF
few	TRBJ2-3	TRBV10-3	.	TGTGCCATCAATGAGGGGGGTCCCATAGATACGCAGTATTTC	CAINEGGPIDTQYF
.	TRBJ2-1	TRBV4-1	TRBD2	TGCGCCAGCAGCCAGGATACTAGCGAGATGGTCAATGAGCAGTTCTTC	CASSQDTSEMVNEQFF
.	TRBJ2-5	TRBV6-4	TRBD1	TGTGCCAGTAGTGGGACAGCCAAAGAGACCCAGTACTTC	CASSGTAKETQYF
.	TRBJ2-1	TRBV14	.	TGTGCCAGCAGCCAAGAACAACAGAACGATGAGCAGTTCTTC	CASSQEQQNDEQFF
many	TRBJ2-3	TRBV10-1	.	TGCGCCAGCAGTGGTGGCTCCCGCACAGATACGCAGTATTTT	CASSGGSRTDTQYF
.	TRBJ1-4	TRBV10-2	TRBD1	TGCGCTAACACGGACAGGGCGGGAGCAACTAATGAAAAACTGTTTTTT	CANTDRAGATNEKLFF